The 16 T cell receptor beta chains in this list originate from one sample, sequenced in a study of cytomegalovirus exposure and HLA in healthy donors. PCR was performed using 60 Vbeta and 13 Jbeta primers. Using immunoSEQ multiplex PCR, the repertoire was profiled, and TCRdb retains in-frame clones only, with some absent. Here the sample spans about 100,000 clones, roughly 83% being singletons. The sequenced material came from PBMCs. The receptors stem from a female donor in good health and CMV-seropositive.

The CDR3 DNA follows: TGTGCCAGCTCGAAGGACAGGGGGCCTTCGAGCAATCAGCCCCAGCATTTT. Translated, it gives CASSKDRGPSSNQPQHF. The chain links TRBV18 to TRBJ1-5; 11 nucleotides align to TRBD1. V gave up 6 bases and J gave up 1 base; unmatched junction bases: 8. Per the germline V gene, CDR1 is KGHSH and CDR2 is LQKENI. The CDR3 contains 17 residues.

The CDR3 region has the DNA TGTGCCTCGGCTAAAGGCCCTAGCGGGGGTTTTGAGCAGTTCTTC. It yields the protein CASAKGPSGGFEQFF. This sequence joins TRBV14 and TRBJ2-1; TRBD2 aligns across 10 bases. Per the germline V gene, CDR1 is SGHDN and CDR2 is FVKESK. J gave up 9 bases and V 11 bases, and 16 bases lay outside the gene matches. The CDR3 runs 15 residues.

The rearrangement uses TRBV7-8 and TRBJ1-5, with a possible D match to TRBD1 (6 bases). V was shortened by 6 bases and J by 1 base, with 28 bases between the two germline ends. Germline lookup yields CDR1 SGHVS and CDR2 FQNEAQ. This CDR3 is built from 20 residues. DNA for the CDR3: TGTGCCAGCAGTACCTCGAGGCTGGGCTCCGACAGGAGAAGCAATCAGCCCCAGCATTTT. Translating it yields CASSTSRLGSDRRSNQPQHF.

The chain carries TRBV29-1 and TRBJ2-1; D remains ambiguous. This CDR3 has 10 residues. V was cut by 4 bases and J by 5 bases, with 3 bases left in between. Germline CDR1 and CDR2: SQVTM and ANQGSEA. In nucleotides, the CDR3 is TGCAGCGTTGGGCACAATGAGCAGTTCTTC. This translates into CSVGHNEQFF.

The rearrangement joins TRBV30 to TRBJ1-4, with 10 bases aligning to TRBD1. This CDR3 is 15 amino acids long. V lost 4 bases, J lost 8 bases, and 10 bases stayed unmatched. The germline CDR1 and CDR2 sequences are GTSNPN and SVGIG (reference sequence). CDR3 residues: CAWTAMDRGYEKLFF. The CDR3 coding sequence is TGTGCCTGGACCGCCATGGACAGGGGGTACGAAAAACTGTTTTTT.

This clone was recorded only once. The rearrangement joins TRBV11-2 to TRBJ1-5, with D tentatively TRBD1 (5 bases). The germline gives CDR1 SGHAT, CDR2 FQNNGV. V lost 1 base, J lost 12 bases, and 10 bases lay in between. This CDR3 contains 12 residues. CDR3 loop: CASSLAGGRQHF. The CDR3 DNA reads as TGTGCCAGCAGCTTAGCGGGGGGACGCCAGCATTTT.

J is TRBJ2-7 and V is TRBV6-5; tentatively, D is TRBD1 (5 bases). The germline V gene has CDR1 MNHEY and CDR2 SVGAGI. The CDR3 consists of 14 residues. The V end lost 2 bases, the J end lost 2 bases, and 10 bases lay between the germline ends. CDR3 residues: CASSYRGQTYEQYF. The CDR3 DNA reads TGTGCCAGCAGTTACCGTGGACAAACCTACGAGCAGTACTTC.

The genes are TRBV5-8 and TRBJ1-2, with no clear D. The CDR3 runs 13 residues. Trimming removed 2 bases at V and 6 bases at J, with 11 bases between. CDR1 and CDR2 from the germline V gene are SGHTS and YDEGEE. The CDR3 region has the DNA TGTGCCAGCAGCTTTGGAGGAAGGGATGGCTACACCTTC. Protein product: CASSFGGRDGYTF. Drawing the rest from reference TRBV5-8 and TRBJ1-2, the complete variable domain is EAGVTQSPTHLIKTRGQQATLRCSPISGHTSVYWYQQALGLGLQFLLWYDEGEERNRGNFPPRFSGRQFPNYSSELNVNALELEDSALYLCASSFGGRDGYTFGSGTRLTVV.

This clone was picked up a small number of times. The chain employs TRBV6-1 and TRBJ2-5; D possibly corresponds to TRBD1 (6 bases). Trimming left V 3 bases short and J 3 bases short, with 14 bases between. CDR3 length equals 15 residues. The germline gives CDR1 MNHNS, CDR2 SASEGT. The CDR3: CASSEGVRTEETQYF. The CDR3 coding sequence is TGTGCCAGCAGTGAGGGGGTCCGGACAGAAGAGACCCAGTACTTC.

The rearrangement links TRBV7-8 to TRBJ1-6; D remains unclear. Germline assignment: CDR1 SGHVS and CDR2 FQNEAQ. V was trimmed by 3 bases and J by 0 bases, leaving 6 bases between them. The CDR3 extends over 15 amino acids. The CDR3 DNA sequence: TGTGCCAGCAGCTTGAGAAGCTCCTATAATTCACCCCTCCACTTT. Residues: CASSLRSSYNSPLHF.

The V and J genes are TRBV29-1 and TRBJ1-1; tentative D call: TRBD1 (5 bases). The CDR3 runs 14 residues. Trimming cost V 2 bases and J 6 bases, with 16 bases left between them. CDR1 SQVTM and CDR2 ANQGSEA come from the germline V gene. DNA of the CDR3: TGCAGCGTTGAAACGGGCGGGGGTTGGGCTGAAGCTTTCTTT. This codes for CSVETGGGWAEAFF.

The J gene is TRBJ2-5, the V gene TRBV7-9, with TRBD1 matching 10 bases. The CDR3 runs 15 residues. V shed 4 bases, J shed 5 bases, and the junction held 7 bases outside the gene matches. CDR1 is SEHNR and CDR2 is FQNEAQ in the germline V gene (reference sequence). The chain's CDR3 is CASSSWDRGTETQYF. The CDR3, as DNA: TGTGCCAGCAGCTCCTGGGACAGGGGAACGGAGACCCAGTACTTC.

This chain connects TRBV5-1 to TRBJ2-2; tentative D call: TRBD2 (5 bases). V was trimmed by 6 bases and J by 7 bases, leaving 13 bases between them. CDR3 length: 13 amino acids. Germline-derived CDR1 and CDR2 are SGHRS and YFSETQ. CDR3 DNA: TGCGCCAGCACCACCCTGGCGGGCGGGGAGCTGTTTTTT. This sequence encodes CASTTLAGGELFF.

CDR3 protein: CASSQEPGTENYEQYF. The CDR3 DNA sequence: TGCGCCAGCAGCCAAGAACCCGGGACAGAAAACTACGAGCAGTACTTC. The V and J genes are TRBV4-1 and TRBJ2-7; 7 positions agree with TRBD1. The CDR3 sequence is 16 residues long. J gave up 3 bases and V 0 bases, and 8 bases lay outside the gene matches. The V gene's germline CDR1 is MGHRA and CDR2 YSYEKL.

The J gene is TRBJ2-7, the V gene TRBV13; tentatively, D is TRBD1 (7 bases). CDR3 length equals 12 residues. The V end was cut by 5 bases, the J end by 4 bases, with 9 bases between. Germline V gene data show CDR1 as PRHDT and CDR2 as FYEKMQ (reference sequence). The CDR3: CASSPGGYEQYF. CDR3 DNA sequence: TGTGCCAGCAGCCCAGGGGGGTACGAGCAGTACTTC. The variable domain in full, completed from reference TRBV13 and TRBJ2-7, reads AAGVIQSPRHLIKEKRETATLKCYPIPRHDTVYWYQQGPGQDPQFLISFYEKMQSDKGSIPDRFSAQQFSDYHSELNMSSLELGDSALYFCASSPGGYEQYFGPGTRLTVT.

The rearrangement joins TRBV4-3 to TRBJ2-1; D may be TRBD2 (6 bases). Germline CDR1 is LGHNA and CDR2 is YSLEER. Trimming cost V 1 base and J 10 bases, with 20 bases left between them. This CDR3 is 16 amino acids long. CDR3 DNA: TGCGCCAGCAGCCAAGGTCGTGAGCGGGCACTAATAGAGCAGTTCTTC. Translation gives CASSQGRERALIEQFF.